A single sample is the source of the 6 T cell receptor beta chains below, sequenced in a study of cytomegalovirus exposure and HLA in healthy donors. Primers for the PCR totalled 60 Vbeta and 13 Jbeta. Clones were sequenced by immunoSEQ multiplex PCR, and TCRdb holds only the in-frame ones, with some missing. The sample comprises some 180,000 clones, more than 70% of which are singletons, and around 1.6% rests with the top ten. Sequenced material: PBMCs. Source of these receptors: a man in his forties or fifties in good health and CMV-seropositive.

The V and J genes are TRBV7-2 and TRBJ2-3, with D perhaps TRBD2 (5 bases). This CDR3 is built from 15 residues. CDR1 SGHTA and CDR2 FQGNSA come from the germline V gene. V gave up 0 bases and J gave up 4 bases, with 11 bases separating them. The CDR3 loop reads CASSLAGIVADTQYF. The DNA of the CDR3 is TGTGCCAGCAGCTTAGCCGGGATTGTGGCAGATACGCAGTATTTT.

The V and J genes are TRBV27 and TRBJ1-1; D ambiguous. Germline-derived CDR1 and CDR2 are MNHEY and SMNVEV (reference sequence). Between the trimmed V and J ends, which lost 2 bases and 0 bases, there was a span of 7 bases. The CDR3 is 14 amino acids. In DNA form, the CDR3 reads TGTGCCAGCAGTTTACGAACGGTGAACACTGAAGCTTTCTTT. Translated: CASSLRTVNTEAFF.

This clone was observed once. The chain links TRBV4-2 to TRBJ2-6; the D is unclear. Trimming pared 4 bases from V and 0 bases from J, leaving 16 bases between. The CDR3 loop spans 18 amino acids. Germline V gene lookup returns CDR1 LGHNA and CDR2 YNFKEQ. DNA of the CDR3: TGTGCCAGCAGCCCTTCTAGGTCGTCTTCCTCTGGGGCCAACGTCCTGACTTTC. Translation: CASSPSRSSSSGANVLTF.

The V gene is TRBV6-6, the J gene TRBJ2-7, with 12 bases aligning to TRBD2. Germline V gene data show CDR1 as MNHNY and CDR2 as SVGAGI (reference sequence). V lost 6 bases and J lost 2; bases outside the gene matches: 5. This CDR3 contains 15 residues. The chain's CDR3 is CASSTTSGRPYEQYF. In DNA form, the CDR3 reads TGTGCCAGCAGCACGACTAGCGGGAGACCCTACGAGCAGTACTTC.

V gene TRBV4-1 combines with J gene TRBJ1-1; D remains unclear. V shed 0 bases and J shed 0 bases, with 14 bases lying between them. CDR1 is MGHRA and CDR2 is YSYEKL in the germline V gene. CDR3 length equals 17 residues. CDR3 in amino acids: CASSQDPGSSMNTEAFF. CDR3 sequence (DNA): TGCGCCAGCAGCCAAGATCCCGGGAGCTCTATGAACACTGAAGCTTTCTTT.

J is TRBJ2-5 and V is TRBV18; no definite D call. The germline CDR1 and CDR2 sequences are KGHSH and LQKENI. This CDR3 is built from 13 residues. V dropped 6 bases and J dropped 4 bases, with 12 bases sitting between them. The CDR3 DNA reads TGTGCCAGCTCCCTAGGAGATGGAGAGACCCAGTACTTC. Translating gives CASSLGDGETQYF.